This T cell receptor beta chain was sequenced in a study of Ad26.COV2.S vaccination and SARS-CoV-2 variants. Treatment indicated: about 20 received Ad26.COV2.S at low or high dose, single or two shots; about 5 received placebo; per-sample allocation not given. Sampling happened 63 days after the first vaccine or placebo injection. The data were produced by immunoSEQ multiplex PCR, yet TCRdb's version contains in-frame clones alone and is incomplete. The repertoire holds roughly 510,000 clones, roughly 89% seen once, with about 13% in the top ten. The CDR3 extends over 12 amino acids. V was pared by 9 bases and J by 2 bases, with 3 bases of the junction left unmatched. Germline V gives CDR1 ENHRY, CDR2 SYGVKD.

The chain uses TRBV10-3 and TRBJ2-7; 8 bases align to TRBD1. This clonotype was sampled from a person between 18 and 59 years old who received the Ad26.COV2.S COVID-19 vaccine or a placebo. The sequenced sample was peripheral blood, obtained in a trial of Ad26.COV2.S vaccine versus placebo. CDR3 coding DNA: TGTGCCATGGGACAGGCCGCCTACGAGCAGTACTTC. Amino acids: CAMGQAAYEQYF.